This TCR beta chain was identified during a study of T and B cells in COVID-19 patients. Study overall: Blood was sampled from COVID-19 patients who were either actively infected or recovered. In the active-infection cohort, about 90% of the roughly 20 patients had comorbidities linked to unfavorable COVID-19 outcome.

Germline CDR1 and CDR2: SGHRS and YFSETQ. The CDR3 has 16 residues. V lost 3 bases, J lost 0 bases, and 15 bases lay in between. Findings and limits, study-wide: In COVID-19 patients, T cell receptor beta variable and joining gene use was reportedly strongly skewed. At recovery TRB diversity and richness exceeded healthy donors, after highly clonal active COVID-19 repertoires.

Multiplex PCR with BIOMED2 TRB-A/B primer pools amplified TRB rearrangements. Each CDR3 protein is one row after TCRdb ran MiXCR on the multiplex PCR reads. This table holds approximately 920 distinct CDR3 sequences, roughly 22% found once. Each TRB amplification used roughly 230-550 ng of genomic DNA from blood. In regard to this clonotype: Antigen: not known.

The source of this sequence is a human donor with active COVID-19. The sequenced sample consisted of blood. The chain joins TRBV5-1 to TRBJ1-1, with D possibly matching TRBD1 (6 bases). As DNA, the CDR3 is TGCGCCAGCAGCTGGGACGGACAGAACATGAACACTGAAGCTTTCTTT. As protein: CASSWDGQNMNTEAFF.